Presented here are 22 T cell receptor beta chains from one specimen sequenced in a study of vaccination and CD4 T cells after COVID-19. Their antigens are not known. Sequencing of DNA taken from cultured CD4+ T cells relied on the Oncomine TCR Beta short-read assay. One entry per CDR3 protein, called by TCRdb with MiXCR from the PCR reads. This table holds about 25,000 distinct CDR3 sequences, about 52% found once. Treatment reported: roughly ten-day PBMC culture with coronavirus spike peptide pools or control peptides (ViraFEST assay). Sequenced input: CD4+ T cells from blood, cultured in vitro. The receptors originated from a human donor who had recovered from COVID-19.

This chain uses TRBV20-1 with TRBJ1-5; D is perhaps TRBD1 (5 bases). The germline gives CDR1 DFQATT, CDR2 SNEGSKA (reference sequence). V was shortened by 2 bases and J by 4 bases, with 12 bases between the two germline ends. This CDR3 region has 14 residues. In DNA form, the CDR3 reads TGCAGTGCTAGATCGCCAGGGTATAATCAGCCCCAGCATTTT. It specifies CSARSPGYNQPQHF.

This clonotype was counted a few times. The chain employs TRBV24-1 and TRBJ2-3; no clear D gene. CDR3 size: 13 residues. Germline loops: CDR1 KGHDR, CDR2 SFDVKD. The V gene lost 4 bases and the J gene lost 5 bases, with 9 bases spanning the gap. The CDR3 is CATSEPGRDTQYF. The CDR3 DNA follows: TGTGCCACCAGTGAGCCGGGTCGAGATACGCAGTATTTT.

The genes are TRBV7-3 and TRBJ2-2; TRBD1 agrees at 7 bases. V was clipped by 6 bases and J by 1 base; unmatched bases: 5. CDR1 and CDR2 from the germline V gene are SGHTA and FQGTGA. This CDR3 region has 15 residues. The DNA for the CDR3 is TGTGCCAGCAGACCCCGGACAGGGAACACCGGGGAGCTGTTTTTT. Protein product: CASRPRTGNTGELFF.

The V gene is TRBV10-3, the J gene TRBJ2-3; D may be TRBD2 (6 bases). V was shortened by 6 bases and J by 0 bases, with 19 bases between the two germline ends. CDR3 length: 17 residues. From germline, CDR1 is ENHRY and CDR2 SYGVKD. CDR3 sequence: CAISHGTFSSSTDTQYF. CDR3 bases: TGTGCCATCAGCCACGGGACTTTTTCCAGTAGCACAGATACGCAGTATTTT.

This clonotype was observed a few times. The V and J genes are TRBV21-1 and TRBJ1-5; the listed D gene, TRBD1, was not tested against the DNA. TRBV21-1 is a pseudogene locus. This CDR3 comprises 21 residues. The CDR3 loop reads CASVKEPPGGTAEYSNQPQHF. In DNA, the CDR3 is TGTGCCAGCGTGAAGGAACCGCCCGGCGGGACAGCTGAATATAGCAATCAGCCCCAGCATTTT.

The chain is built from TRBV19 and TRBJ1-3; TRBD1 matches at 7 bases. Germline V CDR1 and CDR2: LNHDA, SQIVND (reference sequence). The CDR3 has 16 residues. The J segment lost 4 bases and the V segment lost 3 bases, leaving 9 bases of the junction unmatched. CDR3 DNA sequence: TGTGCCAGTAGTATTCTCACAGGGGTGTCCGGAAACACCATATATTTT. It yields the protein CASSILTGVSGNTIYF.

The chain has TRBV19 and TRBJ2-2; D might be TRBD1 (6 bases). CDR3 length equals 17 residues. CDR1 LNHDA and CDR2 SQIVND come from the germline V gene (reference sequence). The V gene lost 3 bases and the J gene lost 0 bases, with 14 bases spanning the gap. CDR3 nucleotides: TGTGCCAGTAGTATGCGTGCTAGGGGGACGAACACCGGGGAGCTGTTTTTT. This gives the protein CASSMRARGTNTGELFF.

This clonotype was counted only a few times. The CDR3 coding sequence is TGTGCCAGTAGTATGGGGTCTCGTCAGCCCCAGCATTTT. Its protein product is CASSMGSRQPQHF. The chain combines TRBV19 with TRBJ1-5; D not certain. The length of the CDR3 is 13 residues. Germline V lookup: CDR1 LNHDA, CDR2 SQIVND (reference sequence). V lost 3 bases and J 6 bases, leaving 9 bases between the germline ends.

The V gene is TRBV1, the J gene TRBJ1-5; whether TRBD1, the table's D call, matches the DNA was not checked. TRBV1 is reported as a pseudogene. The CDR3 is 18 amino acids. CDR3 nucleotide sequence: TGCACCAGCAGCCAACCCACAGGGGGACCCTTTAGCAATCAGCCCCAGCATTTT. Translated: CTSSQPTGGPFSNQPQHF.

The rearrangement links TRBV6-5 to TRBJ2-7, with 10 bases matching TRBD1. V shed 4 bases and J 3 bases; nucleotides not matched to a gene: 6. The CDR3 length is 15 residues. In germline, CDR1 is MNHEY, CDR2 SVGAGI. CDR3 sequence (DNA): TGTGCCAGCAGTTCGGCGGGACAGGGGTACTACGAGCAGTACTTC. It encodes CASSSAGQGYYEQYF.

This clonotype has more than one count but fewer than ten. The chain couples TRBV6-1 to TRBJ1-1, with TRBD1 identical over 7 bases. The germline V gene encodes CDR1 MNHNS and CDR2 SASEGT. This CDR3 is built from 15 residues. The V gene end was trimmed by 5 bases and the J gene end by 0 bases; junction bases not matched to a gene: 6. The CDR3 DNA reads as TGTGCCAGCAGTAGGGGGCGGGCGTTGAACACTGAAGCTTTCTTT. This codes for CASSRGRALNTEAFF.

CDR3 sequence: CASSTPGAGNQPQHF. The CDR3 DNA reads TGTGCCAGTAGTACGCCGGGGGCCGGCAATCAGCCCCAGCATTTT. V and J are TRBV19 and TRBJ1-5; possible D gene TRBD1, 6 bases. Germline CDR1 and CDR2: LNHDA and SQIVND (reference sequence). This CDR3 has 15 residues. The ends were cut back, 4 bases at V and 2 bases at J, with 12 bases in the middle.

This chain uses TRBV9 with TRBJ1-6; D is undetermined. The CDR3 sequence is 14 residues long. The V and J ends lost 2 bases and 14 bases respectively, with 17 bases between them. Germline V CDR1 and CDR2: SGDLS, YYNGEE. CDR3: CASSVEQTGSALHF. For the CDR3, the DNA is TGTGCCAGCAGCGTTGAACAGACCGGTTCGGCCCTCCACTTT.

This clonotype was found a few times. This chain uses TRBV6-5 with TRBJ2-3, with 11 nucleotides matching TRBD2. V dropped 4 bases and J dropped 3; count of bases not matched to a gene: 9. Germline loops: CDR1 MNHEY, CDR2 SVGAGI. This CDR3 is 17 amino acids long. The CDR3 DNA reads TGTGCCAGCAGTTCTTTTAGCGGGGGGGCCGGTACAGATACGCAGTATTTT. The encoded protein is CASSSFSGGAGTDTQYF.

In DNA form, the CDR3 reads TGTGCCAGCAGTGCTACAGGGGGCAGGGGTGGCTACACCTTC. Its protein is CASSATGGRGGYTF. The V gene is TRBV12-3 or TRBV12-4, the J gene TRBJ1-2, with 9 positions matching TRBD1. V was clipped by 5 bases and J by 7 bases; unmatched bases: 8. The CDR3 spans 14 residues.

The chain recombines TRBV20-1 with TRBJ1-5; TRBD1 matches 11 bases. Germline CDR1 is DFQATT and CDR2 is SNEGSKA (reference sequence). This CDR3 comprises 17 residues. V trimming: 6 bases; J trimming: 0 bases; junction bases outside the gene matches: 10. This CDR3 is CSADFRDRGISNQPQHF. The CDR3 DNA reads TGCAGTGCAGACTTCCGGGACAGGGGGATTAGCAATCAGCCCCAGCATTTT.

This chain joins TRBV18 and TRBJ1-1, with TRBD1 as a possible D gene (6 bases). Germline V gives CDR1 KGHSH, CDR2 LQKENI. This CDR3 has 16 residues. With 7 bases removed from V and 1 base from J, the gap between germline ends came to 19 bases. For the CDR3, the DNA is TGTGCCAGCTTCACCCTACTTGGACAGCCGAACACTGAAGCTTTCTTT. Amino acids: CASFTLLGQPNTEAFF. Drawing the rest from reference TRBV18 and TRBJ1-1, the complete variable domain is NAGVMQNPRHLVRRRGQEARLRCSPMKGHSHVYWYRQLPEEGLKFMVYLQKENIIDESGMPKERFSAEFPKEGPSILRIQQVVRGDSAAYFCASFTLLGQPNTEAFFGQGTRLTVV.

This rearrangement joins TRBV19 to TRBJ1-3, with a tentative D call TRBD1 (6 bases). The CDR3 totals 16 residues. Germline lookup yields CDR1 LNHDA and CDR2 SQIVND (reference sequence). The V end was cut by 3 bases, the J end by 2 bases, with 14 bases between. As DNA, the CDR3 is TGTGCCAGTAGTATCGGCAGGGGATCCGCTGGAAACACCATATATTTT. It is translated as CASSIGRGSAGNTIYF.

The chain links TRBV6-2 or TRBV6-3 to TRBJ2-3; 7 nucleotides align to TRBD1. Germline V gene sequence: CDR1 MNHEY, CDR2 SVGEGT. Unmatched junction bases numbered 5, after V lost 4 bases and J lost 4 bases. The CDR3 sequence is 14 residues long. Here the CDR3 reads CASSSLTGADTQYF. CDR3 sequence (DNA): TGTGCCAGCAGTTCACTTACAGGGGCAGATACGCAGTATTTT.

This clonotype was counted only a few times. The rearrangement links TRBV27 to TRBJ2-7; D not certain. V dropped 8 bases and J dropped 6 bases, with 2 bases sitting between them. In germline, CDR1 is MNHEY, CDR2 SMNVEV (reference sequence). The CDR3 covers 8 residues. DNA of the CDR3: TGTGCCAGCCCCGAGCAGTACTTC. It yields the protein CASPEQYF.

CDR3 nucleotides: TGCAGTGCTATGGGACTAGCGGGAGGGCCTAGGGTCAATGAGCAGTTCTTC. It is translated as CSAMGLAGGPRVNEQFF. The V gene is TRBV20-1, the J gene TRBJ2-1, with 16 positions matching TRBD2. This CDR3 region has 17 residues. The V gene end was trimmed by 4 bases and the J gene end by 6 bases; junction bases not matched to a gene: 9. CDR1 is DFQATT, CDR2 SNEGSKA, per germline (reference sequence).

The chain employs TRBV18 and TRBJ1-1; possibly TRBD1 for D (6 bases). Germline assignment: CDR1 KGHSH and CDR2 LQKENI. V was shortened by 4 bases and J by 4 bases, with 16 bases between the two germline ends. This CDR3 contains 15 residues. The DNA for the CDR3 is TGTGCCAGCTCACAACACCGGGACATACGCACTGAAGCTTTCTTT. Translation gives CASSQHRDIRTEAFF. Full variable domain (outside the CDR3, taken from reference TRBV18 and TRBJ1-1): NAGVMQNPRHLVRRRGQEARLRCSPMKGHSHVYWYRQLPEEGLKFMVYLQKENIIDESGMPKERFSAEFPKEGPSILRIQQVVRGDSAAYFCASSQHRDIRTEAFFGQGTRLTVV.